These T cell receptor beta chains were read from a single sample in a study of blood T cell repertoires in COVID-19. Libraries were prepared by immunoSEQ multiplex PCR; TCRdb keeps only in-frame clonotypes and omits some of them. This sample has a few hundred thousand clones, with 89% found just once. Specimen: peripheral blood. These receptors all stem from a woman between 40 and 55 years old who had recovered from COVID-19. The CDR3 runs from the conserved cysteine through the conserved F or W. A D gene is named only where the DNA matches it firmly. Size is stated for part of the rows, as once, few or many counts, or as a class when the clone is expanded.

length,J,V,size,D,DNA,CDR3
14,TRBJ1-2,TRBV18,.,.,TGTGCCAGCTCACCACAGGACAGCCGGAATGGCTACACCTTC,CASSPQDSRNGYTF
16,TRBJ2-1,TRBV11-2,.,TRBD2,TGTGCCAGCAGCCCCCACTCCGGGACTAGCGGCAATGAGCAGTTCTTC,CASSPHSGTSGNEQFF
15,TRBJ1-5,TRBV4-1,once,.,TGCGCCAGCAGACTCCGGGACATTAGCAATCAGCCCCAGCATTTT,CASRLRDISNQPQHF
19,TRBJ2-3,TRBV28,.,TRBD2,TGTGCCAGCAGTTTGACTAGCGGGGCCCATGGGATAGGCACAGATACGCAGTATTTT,CASSLTSGAHGIGTDTQYF
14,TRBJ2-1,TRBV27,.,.,TGTGCCAGCAGTTCCCGGGACGGGAGTGATGAGCAGTTCTTC,CASSSRDGSDEQFF
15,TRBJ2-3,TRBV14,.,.,TGTGCCAGCAGCCCCATGGACATTATCACAGATACGCAGTATTTT,CASSPMDIITDTQYF
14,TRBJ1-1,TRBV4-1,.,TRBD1,TGCGCCAGCAGCCCCCGGCAGGGGGCTTTTGTAGCTTTCTTT,CASSPRQGAFVAFF
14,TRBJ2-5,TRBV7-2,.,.,TGTGCCAGCAGCCCCCCAGGTTTGGGAGAGACCCAGTACTTC,CASSPPGLGETQYF
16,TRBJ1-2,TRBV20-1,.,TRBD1,TGCAGTGCTAGTGCTAGGACCCGGGACAGGGCTCCGGGCTACACCTTC,CSASARTRDRAPGYTF
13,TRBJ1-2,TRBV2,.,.,TGTGCCAGCACCGGACAGACGGGTTATGGCTACACCTTC,CASTGQTGYGYTF
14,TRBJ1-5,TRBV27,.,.,TGTGCCAGCAGTTGGACTGGGGAGGGTCAGCCCCAGCATTTT,CASSWTGEGQPQHF
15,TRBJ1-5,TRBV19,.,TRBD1,TGTGCCAGTAATCCACAGGGGGCGATGAATCAGCCCCAGCATTTT,CASNPQGAMNQPQHF
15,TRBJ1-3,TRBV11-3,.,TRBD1,TGTGCCAGCAGCTTGGAGACAGGGCCTGGAAACACCATATATTTT,CASSLETGPGNTIYF
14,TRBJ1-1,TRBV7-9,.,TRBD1,TGTGCCAGCAGCTTACAGGGGGAAGTGACTGAAGCTTTCTTT,CASSLQGEVTEAFF
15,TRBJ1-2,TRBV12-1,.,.,TGTGCCAGCAGCTTTGATTTCAGGGGGTTCTATGGCTACACCTTC,CASSFDFRGFYGYTF
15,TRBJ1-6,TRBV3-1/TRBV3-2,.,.,TGTGCCAGCAGCCAAAGACGGAGCTATAATTCACCCCTCCACTTT,CASSQRRSYNSPLHF
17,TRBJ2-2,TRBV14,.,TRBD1,TGTGCCAGCAGCCAAGATGGGACAGGGGATAACCCCGGGGAGCTGTTTTTT,CASSQDGTGDNPGELFF
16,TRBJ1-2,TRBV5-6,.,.,TGTGCCAGCAGCTTGGGAGGCGGGGCGCCAGTCTATGGCTACACCTTC,CASSLGGGAPVYGYTF
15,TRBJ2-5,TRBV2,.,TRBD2,TGTGCCAGCAATATTGGGACTAGCAGCCAAGAGACCCAGTACTTC,CASNIGTSSQETQYF
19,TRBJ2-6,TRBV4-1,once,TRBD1,TGCGCCAGCAGCCCAGACAGGGAAAGGCTTCTCTCTGGGGCCAACGTCCTGACTTTC,CASSPDRERLLSGANVLTF
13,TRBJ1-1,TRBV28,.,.,TGTGCCAGCAGATCCGACAGGAACACTGAAGCTTTCTTT,CASRSDRNTEAFF
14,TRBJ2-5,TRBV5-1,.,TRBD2,TGCGCCAGCAGCCCTACTAGCGGGGATGTGACCCAGTACTTC,CASSPTSGDVTQYF
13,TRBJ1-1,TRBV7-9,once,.,TGTGCCAGCAGCTTCGAGGGAAACACTGAAGCTTTCTTT,CASSFEGNTEAFF
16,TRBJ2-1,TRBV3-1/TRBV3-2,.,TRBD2,TGTGCCAGCAGCCAATTACCAAGCGGGGCCTACAATGAGCAGTTCTTC,CASSQLPSGAYNEQFF
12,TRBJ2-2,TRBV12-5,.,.,TGTGCTAGTGGTTTGGGCGCCGGGGAGCTGTTTTTT,CASGLGAGELFF
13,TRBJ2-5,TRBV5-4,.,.,TGTGCCAGCAGCAGGGACTCCCAAGAGACCCAGTACTTC,CASSRDSQETQYF
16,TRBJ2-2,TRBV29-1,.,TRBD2,TGCAGCGTTGAGGCTAGCGGGGGGACGAACACCGGGGAGCTGTTTTTT,CSVEASGGTNTGELFF
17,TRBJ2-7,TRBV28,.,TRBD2,TGTGCCAGCAGCTCCTCCACTAGCGGGGGGGCCCTTTACGAGCAGTACTTC,CASSSSTSGGALYEQYF
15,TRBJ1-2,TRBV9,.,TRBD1,TGTGCCAGCAGCGTAGGTGCAGGGGGTGAGGATGGCTACACCTTC,CASSVGAGGEDGYTF